These 19 T cell receptor beta chains originate from one sample sequenced in a study of cytomegalovirus exposure and HLA in healthy donors (dated by TCRdb to about 2017). Library construction relied on the immunoSEQ multiplex PCR assay. A mixture of 60 forward primers for TCR Vbeta segments and 13 reverse primers for TCR Jbeta segments was used in the multiplex PCR. TCRdb took over this immuneACCESS table, retaining in-frame rearrangements with V and J assigned. Such tables are incomplete; in checked studies, under half of the missing clones stem from an unresolved V gene, and the remainder is unexplained. The sample contains about 160,000 clones, 77% of them found a single time. The ten largest clones take up under 1.5% of the sample. The specimen sequenced was PBMCs. The receptors originated from a woman in her 30s in good health and CMV-seronegative.

V is TRBV7-8 and J is TRBJ1-3; 8 bases match TRBD1. The trim removed 5 bases at V and 2 bases at J, leaving 5 bases unmatched. This CDR3 region has 15 residues. Germline CDR1 is SGHVS and CDR2 is FQNEAQ. CDR3 residues: CASSITTGAGNTIYF. The CDR3 nucleotides read TGTGCCAGCAGCATAACGACAGGGGCTGGAAACACCATATATTTT.

V usage is TRBV12-5 and J usage is TRBJ1-2; 8 bases match TRBD1. J was trimmed by 8 bases and V by 1 base; bases with no gene match: 9. This CDR3 region has 15 residues. Germline V gives CDR1 LGHNT, CDR2 FRNRAP. The chain's CDR3 is CASGLGKGQALGYTF. The CDR3 DNA follows: TGTGCTAGTGGTTTGGGCAAGGGACAGGCCTTGGGCTACACCTTC.

This chain uses TRBV5-1 with TRBJ1-1, with D possibly matching TRBD1 (6 bases). This CDR3 is 14 amino acids long. Germline CDR1 reads SGHRS; CDR2 reads YFSETQ. V shed 4 bases and J shed 1 base, with 11 bases lying between them. The DNA for the CDR3 is TGCGCCAGCAGCCGTGACAGGCAGAACACTGAAGCTTTCTTT. Protein: CASSRDRQNTEAFF.

J is TRBJ2-1 and V is TRBV7-2; 7 bases are shared with TRBD1. Germline V gives CDR1 SGHTA, CDR2 FQGNSA. Unmatched junction bases numbered 4, after V lost 5 bases and J lost 0 bases. CDR3 length: 15 residues. CDR3 region: CASSVQGSSYNEQFF. The CDR3 DNA follows: TGTGCCAGCAGCGTACAGGGGAGCTCCTACAATGAGCAGTTCTTC.

This clone was recorded a few times. V and J are TRBV18 and TRBJ1-1; 7 positions agree with TRBD1. Germline values: CDR1 KGHSH, CDR2 LQKENI. The J segment lost 3 bases and the V segment lost 4 bases, leaving 8 bases of the junction unmatched. This CDR3 has 15 residues. The CDR3 loop is CASSRVPQGDTEAFF. The CDR3 DNA reads as TGTGCCAGCTCACGCGTGCCCCAGGGGGACACTGAAGCTTTCTTT.

V usage is TRBV28 and J usage is TRBJ1-2; D call uncertain. Per germline, CDR1 MDHEN and CDR2 SYDVKM. V was pared by 3 bases and J by 3 bases, with 8 bases between. The CDR3 covers 13 residues. In DNA form, the CDR3 reads TGTGCCAGCAGTTTTGGCCGTGACTATGGCTACACCTTC. It yields the protein CASSFGRDYGYTF.

The rearrangement uses TRBV27 and TRBJ1-6; TRBD1 matches 9 bases. Germline V CDR1 and CDR2: MNHEY, SMNVEV (reference sequence). With 3 bases clipped from V and 9 bases from J, the junction kept 3 bases outside the gene matches. The CDR3 contains 14 residues. CDR3 DNA sequence: TGTGCCAGCAGTTTTCGGGACAGGGCTTCACCCCTCCACTTT. The encoded protein is CASSFRDRASPLHF.

The V gene is TRBV5-1, the J gene TRBJ1-1; TRBD1 is a possible D gene (6 bases). There are 13 residues in the CDR3. Trimming shortened V by 0 bases and J by 11 bases, and 14 bases separated the two germline ends. Germline values: CDR1 SGHRS, CDR2 YFSETQ. CDR3 residues: CASSLAPGAGAFF. Written as DNA, the CDR3 is TGCGCCAGCAGCTTGGCCCCAGGGGCTGGGGCTTTCTTT.

The rearrangement uses TRBV30 and TRBJ2-5; D might be TRBD2 (6 bases). This CDR3 spans 11 amino acids. V shed 6 bases and J shed 5 bases, with 10 bases lying between them. Germline V CDR1 and CDR2: GTSNPN, SVGIG (reference sequence). Written as DNA, the CDR3 is TGTGCCTGTACGGGGGAGGAGACCCAGTACTTC. It encodes CACTGEETQYF.

The CDR3 nucleotides read TGTGCCAGCAGTGACCACTCTAGCACAGATACGCAGTATTTT. The encoded protein is CASSDHSSTDTQYF. J is TRBJ2-3 and V is TRBV2; D gene unclear. The CDR3 loop spans 14 amino acids. Trimming stripped 3 bases from V and 0 bases from J, with 7 bases between. Germline CDR1 is SNHLY and CDR2 is FYNNEI.

The chain employs TRBV13 and TRBJ2-7, with D possibly matching TRBD1 (6 bases). The germline CDR1 and CDR2 sequences are PRHDT and FYEKMQ (reference sequence). The CDR3 is 16 residues long. V gave up 0 bases and J gave up 1 base, with 13 bases separating them. This chain's CDR3 is CASSLGGRGLSYEQYF. CDR3 in DNA: TGTGCCAGCAGCTTAGGAGGCAGGGGTTTGTCCTACGAGCAGTACTTC. The variable domain in full, with the rest retrieved from reference TRBV13 and TRBJ2-7, is AAGVIQSPRHLIKEKRETATLKCYPIPRHDTVYWYQQGPGQDPQFLISFYEKMQSDKGSIPDRFSAQQFSDYHSELNMSSLELGDSALYFCASSLGGRGLSYEQYFGPGTRLTVT.

The rearrangement uses TRBV7-9 and TRBJ2-3, with D perhaps matching TRBD1 (5 bases). Between the trimmed V and J ends, which lost 5 bases and 2 bases, there was a span of 20 bases. CDR1 and CDR2 from the germline V gene are SEHNR and FQNEAQ (reference sequence). The CDR3 extends over 17 amino acids. The CDR3 protein is CASSPQQPGLLTDTQYF. In DNA form, the CDR3 reads TGTGCCAGCAGCCCCCAACAGCCAGGGCTTCTCACAGATACGCAGTATTTT. The whole variable domain, remainder taken from reference TRBV7-9 and TRBJ2-3, is DTGVSQNPRHKITKRGQNVTFRCDPISEHNRLYWYRQTLGQGPEFLTYFQNEAQLEKSRLLSDRFSAERPKGSFSTLEIQRTEQGDSAMYLCASSPQQPGLLTDTQYFGPGTRLTVL.

This chain connects TRBV9 to TRBJ1-2, with D unclear. V was trimmed by 2 bases and J by 0 bases, leaving 8 bases between them. Germline lookup yields CDR1 SGDLS and CDR2 YYNGEE. This CDR3 comprises 14 residues. In DNA, the CDR3 is TGTGCCAGCAGCGTCACGCAGGCTAACTATGGCTACACCTTC. It is translated as CASSVTQANYGYTF.

The chain has TRBV5-1 and TRBJ2-7; 11 bases line up with TRBD1. Germline V gene sequence: CDR1 SGHRS, CDR2 YFSETQ. This CDR3 is built from 14 residues. V lost 4 bases to trimming and J lost 5 bases; unmatched junction nucleotides: 5. CDR3 DNA sequence: TGCGCCAGCAGCGGCGGGACAGGGGGTCACGAGCAGTACTTC. It is translated as CASSGGTGGHEQYF.

The chain employs TRBV9 and TRBJ1-6; TRBD1 matches 9 bases. The CDR3 runs to 14 residues. The V segment lost 4 bases and the J segment 10 bases; nucleotides outside the gene matches: 6. Germline lookup yields CDR1 SGDLS and CDR2 YYNGEE. The CDR3 DNA follows: TGTGCCAGCAGCTTACGACAGGGGGGATCACCCCTCCACTTT. Its protein is CASSLRQGGSPLHF.

The V and J genes are TRBV11-2 and TRBJ2-1; 12 bases line up with TRBD1. From germline, CDR1 is SGHAT and CDR2 FQNNGV. V shed 1 base and J 5 bases; nucleotides not matched to a gene: 6. This CDR3 has 17 residues. As DNA, the CDR3 is TGTGCCAGCAGCTTAGGACCGGGACAGGGGGCGGACAATGAGCAGTTCTTC. It codes for CASSLGPGQGADNEQFF.

The rearrangement links TRBV12-5 to TRBJ2-3; 10 positions match TRBD2. Germline assignment: CDR1 LGHNT and CDR2 FRNRAP. The CDR3 length is 16 residues. The ends lost 1 base at V and 5 bases at J; junction bases unmatched: 6. The CDR3 reads CASGLGPSGGIDTQYF. Written as DNA, the CDR3 is TGTGCTAGTGGTTTGGGGCCTAGCGGGGGTATAGATACGCAGTATTTT.

This clone was picked up a small number of times. The chain employs TRBV6-6 and TRBJ1-5; TRBD1 aligns across 7 bases. V lost 6 bases, J lost 1 base, and 6 bases stayed unmatched. Germline loops: CDR1 MNHNY, CDR2 SVGAGI (reference sequence). This CDR3 spans 15 amino acids. CDR3 DNA sequence: TGTGCCAGCAGCCCGACAGGGACGAGCAATCAGCCCCAGCATTTT. Translation gives CASSPTGTSNQPQHF.

The rearrangement joins TRBV11-2 to TRBJ2-5; D call uncertain. Germline V lookup: CDR1 SGHAT, CDR2 FQNNGV. The V end was cut by 1 base, the J end by 5 bases, with 11 bases between. The CDR3 contains 14 residues. CDR3 sequence (DNA): TGTGCCAGCAGCTTAGTGGTATACGGGGAGACCCAGTACTTC. Encoded protein: CASSLVVYGETQYF.